Listed below are T cell receptor beta chains from one sample, sequenced in a study of T cell responses to AZD1222 COVID-19 vaccine. The data were produced by immunoSEQ multiplex PCR, yet TCRdb's version contains in-frame clones alone and is incomplete. The data hold roughly 180,000 clones, with 80% to 95% observed a single time. The input for sequencing was peripheral blood, taken 28 days after the second AZD1222 dose. The receptor source for this set is an adult who received the AZD1222 COVID-19 vaccine. Both conserved end residues are part of each CDR3. The order of the fields is CDR3 length, D gene, J gene, clone size, V gene, CDR3 protein, CDR3 DNA. The D gene is left open where the match is weak. The size of a clone is reported for some rows only, either as once, few or many, or as a class for expanded clones.

>14|NA|TRBJ1-1|NA|TRBV18
CASSPALGNTEAFF
TGTGCCAGCTCACCGGCGCTCGGTAACACTGAAGCTTTCTTT
>17|TRBD1|TRBJ1-3|NA|TRBV19
CASSITGTGSSGNTIYF
TGTGCCAGTAGTATAACCGGGACAGGGAGCTCTGGAAACACCATATATTTT
>13|NA|TRBJ2-5|NA|TRBV2
CASSPLKRETQYF
TGTGCCAGCAGCCCACTAAAGCGGGAGACCCAGTACTTC
>15|NA|TRBJ2-1|NA|TRBV6-5
CASSYRPGAYNEQFF
TGTGCCAGCAGTTACCGACCCGGCGCCTACAATGAGCAGTTCTTC
>15|TRBD2|TRBJ2-1|NA|TRBV9
CASSVDSGIYNEQFF
TGTGCCAGCAGCGTAGATAGCGGGATATACAATGAGCAGTTCTTC
>16|NA|TRBJ1-1|NA|TRBV4-3
CASSPRWTGARSEAFF
TGCGCCAGCAGCCCCCGGTGGACGGGGGCGCGATCTGAAGCTTTCTTT
>16|NA|TRBJ2-1|NA|TRBV3-1/TRBV3-2
CASSQGLAGLIEKRFF
TGTGCCAGCAGCCAAGGGCTAGCTGGGTTGATTGAAAAGCGGTTCTTC
>16|TRBD2|TRBJ2-5|NA|TRBV5-1
CASSRLGGSGGETQYF
TGCGCCAGCAGCCGACTGGGCGGGAGCGGGGGAGAGACCCAGTACTTC
>15|NA|TRBJ2-3|NA|TRBV24-1
CATSDAGAGTDTQYF
TGTGCCACCAGTGATGCAGGGGCCGGTACAGATACGCAGTATTTT
>14|NA|TRBJ1-2|NA|TRBV7-9
CASSPPGQFYGYTF
TGTGCCAGCAGCCCCCCCGGACAGTTCTATGGCTACACCTTC
>16|NA|TRBJ1-3|few|TRBV19
CASSMRTRQSGNTIYF
TGTGCCAGTAGTATGCGGACAAGGCAGTCTGGAAACACCATATATTTT
>15|TRBD1|TRBJ2-7|NA|TRBV18
CASSPGGQGTYEQYF
TGTGCCAGCTCACCAGGGGGACAGGGGACCTACGAGCAGTACTTC
>15|NA|TRBJ2-7|NA|TRBV2
CASSEEGESSYEQYF
TGTGCCAGCAGTGAGGAGGGGGAGTCGAGCTACGAGCAGTACTTC
>15|NA|TRBJ1-1|NA|TRBV4-1
CASSQTGTMNTEAFF
TGCGCCAGCAGCCAAACCGGGACAATGAACACTGAAGCTTTCTTT